These T cell receptor beta chains were read from a single sample in a study of blood T cell repertoires in COVID-19. Here immunoSEQ multiplex PCR was the method, and the copy in TCRdb shows in-frame clones only, minus some. The profile shows about 440,000 clones, 70% to 90% of them singletons. Specimen: peripheral blood. The receptors come from a woman between 50 and 59 years old with COVID-19, enrolled during active disease. The CDR3 runs from the conserved cysteine through the conserved F or W. The D gene is left open where the match is weak. Expanded clones get a size class; other rows say once, few or many, or leave the size out.

>TRBD1|TRBV28|TRBJ1-2|-
TGTGCCAGCCGACAGGGAAGTGGCTACACCTTC
CASRQGSGYTF
>TRBD2|TRBV2|TRBJ2-5|-
TGTGCCAGCACGGAAAGGGAGGGACTAGCGGGGGGGTGGAAGACCCAGTACTTC
CASTEREGLAGGWKTQYF
>TRBD1|TRBV27|TRBJ2-7|few
TGTGCCAGCAGTCCTGGGACAGGGATGGACTTC
CASSPGTGMDF
>TRBD1|TRBV5-1|TRBJ2-2|-
TGCGCCAGCAGCTTGGTGGGCAGGGGGACCGGGGAGCTGTTTTTT
CASSLVGRGTGELFF
>-|TRBV6-5|TRBJ1-2|-
TGTGCCAGCAGTCCAGGGGATGGCTACACCTTC
CASSPGDGYTF
>TRBD2|TRBV10-3|TRBJ2-5|-
TGTGCCATCACGGCTAGCGGGGGTGTTCATGAGGGAGAGACCCAGTACTTC
CAITASGGVHEGETQYF
>-|TRBV27|TRBJ2-1|-
TGTGCCACCGGCCCCGTCCCCGCGTTGCGGAATGAGCAGTTCTTC
CATGPVPALRNEQFF
>TRBD2|TRBV6-5|TRBJ2-1|-
TGTGAGAGCGGGGGATGTTACAATGAGCAGTTCTTC
CESGGCYNEQFF
>TRBD1|TRBV4-2|TRBJ1-2|-
TGTGCCAGCAGCCACCCCTCAGGGGGGTCTTTAAATGGCTACACCTTC
CASSHPSGGSLNGYTF
>TRBD1|TRBV5-1|TRBJ2-7|many
TGCGCCAGCAAAGGACAGGGCTCGGCCTACGAGCAGTACTTC
CASKGQGSAYEQYF
>TRBD2|TRBV6-5|TRBJ2-7|-
TGTGCCAGCAGTTACGATAGCGGGGGTGCTGAGCAGTACTTC
CASSYDSGGAEQYF
>TRBD2|TRBV7-3|TRBJ2-1|-
TGTGCCAGCAGCCCCCACGGGCGGGGGGCCCGCGGTGAGCAGTTCTTC
CASSPHGRGARGEQFF
>-|TRBV28|TRBJ1-3|-
TGTGCCAGCAGTTACCGAACCCCACTGACTGGAAACACCATATATTTT
CASSYRTPLTGNTIYF
>-|TRBV19|TRBJ2-7|-
TGTGCCAGTAGTACGCTTGGCGGGTACGAGCAGTACTTC
CASSTLGGYEQYF
>-|TRBV7-6|TRBJ2-2|-
TGTGCCAGCAGCCCAGGATCGGGGGGCGGAAACACCGGGGAGCTGTTTTTT
CASSPGSGGGNTGELFF
>-|TRBV12-3/TRBV12-4|TRBJ1-1|-
TGTGCCAGCAGTTTACAGGGGTACACTGAAGCTTTCTTT
CASSLQGYTEAFF
>TRBD1|TRBV7-3|TRBJ1-2|-
TGTGCCAGCAGCTTCCCGGGACAGGGGAGGAACTATGGCTACACCTTC
CASSFPGQGRNYGYTF